These T cell receptor beta chains were read from a single sample in a study of blood T cell repertoires in COVID-19. The table came from immunoSEQ multiplex PCR; TCRdb's copy has only in-frame clones and leaves some out. Among about 300,000 clones listed, about 84% were seen once. The sample taken for sequencing was peripheral blood. The receptors stem from a woman aged 45 to 65 with acute or convalescent COVID-19. CDR3s include the opening cysteine and the closing phenylalanine or tryptophan. Each record gives: J gene, D gene, clone size, V gene, CDR3 DNA, CDR3 protein. The D gene is left open where the match is weak. The size field is filled for only some rows; it gives once, few, many or a size class.

J gene: TRBJ2-7
D gene: TRBD1
clone size: -
V gene: TRBV9
CDR3 DNA: TGTGCCAGCAGCGCAGGCTTGGGGACAGGGTTAGCCTACGAGCAGTACTTC
CDR3 protein: CASSAGLGTGLAYEQYF

J gene: TRBJ2-2
D gene: TRBD1
clone size: -
V gene: TRBV7-3
CDR3 DNA: TGTGCCAGCAGCGTGACAGGGTCCGGGGAGCTGTTTTTT
CDR3 protein: CASSVTGSGELFF

J gene: TRBJ1-2
D gene: TRBD1
clone size: -
V gene: TRBV9
CDR3 DNA: TGTGCCAGCAGCGTAGCTAGGGACAGGGTAAACTATGGCTACACCTTC
CDR3 protein: CASSVARDRVNYGYTF

J gene: TRBJ1-2
D gene: -
clone size: -
V gene: TRBV6-5
CDR3 DNA: TGTGCCAGCAGTTACGAGGGACTGAACTATGGCTACACCTTC
CDR3 protein: CASSYEGLNYGYTF

J gene: TRBJ2-5
D gene: TRBD2
clone size: -
V gene: TRBV25-1
CDR3 DNA: TGTGCCAGCAGTGAATTCGGCGGGAGTGCGGTGGAGACCCAGTACTTC
CDR3 protein: CASSEFGGSAVETQYF

J gene: TRBJ1-6
D gene: TRBD1
clone size: -
V gene: TRBV30
CDR3 DNA: TGTGCCGGTTCGACAGGGGCCTTAATTAATTCACCCCTCCACTTT
CDR3 protein: CAGSTGALINSPLHF

J gene: TRBJ1-4
D gene: TRBD1
clone size: -
V gene: TRBV9
CDR3 DNA: TGTGCCAGCAGCAACCGACAGGGCCTTAATGAAAAACTGTTTTTT
CDR3 protein: CASSNRQGLNEKLFF

J gene: TRBJ2-5
D gene: TRBD2
clone size: -
V gene: TRBV3-1/TRBV3-2
CDR3 DNA: TGTGCCAGCAGCCAAGATTGGTTAGCGGGAGATGAAGAGACCCAGTACTTC
CDR3 protein: CASSQDWLAGDEETQYF

J gene: TRBJ2-6
D gene: TRBD1
clone size: -
V gene: TRBV7-9
CDR3 DNA: TGTGCCAGCAGCTTGGCAGGGGGCGTCGGGGCCAACGTCCTGACTTTC
CDR3 protein: CASSLAGGVGANVLTF

J gene: TRBJ2-3
D gene: -
clone size: few
V gene: TRBV7-3
CDR3 DNA: TGTGCCAGCAGCTTATGGTATGGCGGCCGCACAGATACGCAGTATTTT
CDR3 protein: CASSLWYGGRTDTQYF

J gene: TRBJ1-1
D gene: -
clone size: -
V gene: TRBV30
CDR3 DNA: TGTGCCGGTCGGGGTACTGAAGCTTTCTTT
CDR3 protein: CAGRGTEAFF

J gene: TRBJ2-3
D gene: -
clone size: -
V gene: TRBV5-4
CDR3 DNA: TGTGCCAGCAGCTTGGGAGGACAGCATGTCACAGATACGCAGTATTTT
CDR3 protein: CASSLGGQHVTDTQYF

J gene: TRBJ2-1
D gene: TRBD2
clone size: -
V gene: TRBV2
CDR3 DNA: TGTGCCAGCAGTGGGGCTCTAGCGGGAGGGCCATCTGAGCAGTTCTTC
CDR3 protein: CASSGALAGGPSEQFF

J gene: TRBJ2-3
D gene: TRBD1
clone size: once
V gene: TRBV24-1
CDR3 DNA: TGTGCCACCCGGGACAGGGGATCCACAGATACGCAGTATTTT
CDR3 protein: CATRDRGSTDTQYF

J gene: TRBJ2-5
D gene: -
clone size: -
V gene: TRBV2
CDR3 DNA: TGTGCCAGCAGTGCACAACAGGGTGAATCGACCCAGTACTTC
CDR3 protein: CASSAQQGESTQYF

J gene: TRBJ2-3
D gene: -
clone size: -
V gene: TRBV28
CDR3 DNA: TGTGCCAGCAGCTTTATTAGAGGCGGGACTAGCACAGATACGCAGTATTTT
CDR3 protein: CASSFIRGGTSTDTQYF

J gene: TRBJ2-1
D gene: TRBD2
clone size: -
V gene: TRBV3-1/TRBV3-2
CDR3 DNA: TGTGCCAGCAGCCTTGGGAGCGGGAGGTCGGGGGACAATGAGCAGTTCTTC
CDR3 protein: CASSLGSGRSGDNEQFF

J gene: TRBJ2-1
D gene: TRBD2
clone size: once
V gene: TRBV5-1
CDR3 DNA: TGCGCCAGCAGCTTGGCTAGCGGGAGTGCCTACAATGAGCAGTTCTTC
CDR3 protein: CASSLASGSAYNEQFF

J gene: TRBJ1-1
D gene: TRBD1
clone size: -
V gene: TRBV7-8
CDR3 DNA: TGTGCCAGCAGCTTAGCCGCAGGGGGCTCTGGTGAAGCTTTCTTT
CDR3 protein: CASSLAAGGSGEAFF

J gene: TRBJ2-7
D gene: TRBD2
clone size: -
V gene: TRBV27
CDR3 DNA: TGTGCCAGCAGTGCCTCGGGGGGGGGCCTTCCTAACGAGCAGTACTTC
CDR3 protein: CASSASGGGLPNEQYF

J gene: TRBJ2-1
D gene: TRBD2
clone size: -
V gene: TRBV5-1
CDR3 DNA: TGCGCCAGCAGCGTGACTAGCGGGACCTGCAATGAGCAGTTCTTC
CDR3 protein: CASSVTSGTCNEQFF

J gene: TRBJ2-1
D gene: TRBD2
clone size: -
V gene: TRBV12-5
CDR3 DNA: TGTGCTAGTACGGGAGGCTCCTCCTACAATGAGCAGTTCTTC
CDR3 protein: CASTGGSSYNEQFF

J gene: TRBJ2-7
D gene: TRBD1
clone size: -
V gene: TRBV4-1
CDR3 DNA: TGCGCCAGCAGCTACCGGACAGGAGCGACCTACGAGCAGTACTTC
CDR3 protein: CASSYRTGATYEQYF

J gene: TRBJ1-4
D gene: -
clone size: few
V gene: TRBV28
CDR3 DNA: TGTGCCAGCAGTGACACAGGGTCTGCTAATGAAAAACTGTTTTTT
CDR3 protein: CASSDTGSANEKLFF

J gene: TRBJ2-7
D gene: TRBD2
clone size: -
V gene: TRBV18
CDR3 DNA: TGTGCCAGCTCACCACCGTCTCCGAGGGACTACTCCTACGAGCAGTACTTC
CDR3 protein: CASSPPSPRDYSYEQYF

J gene: TRBJ1-4
D gene: -
clone size: -
V gene: TRBV5-4
CDR3 DNA: TGTGCCAGCAGCGTCCAGGGGTCAACTAATGAAAAACTGTTTTTT
CDR3 protein: CASSVQGSTNEKLFF

J gene: TRBJ1-1
D gene: TRBD1
clone size: -
V gene: TRBV29-1
CDR3 DNA: TGCAGCGTTGGGACCGGGACAGGGGGAGTAGGATCTGAAGCTTTCTTT
CDR3 protein: CSVGTGTGGVGSEAFF

J gene: TRBJ1-5
D gene: -
clone size: -
V gene: TRBV25-1
CDR3 DNA: TGTGCCAGCACCCCCGGGGGAGGAAGCAATCAGCCCCAGCATTTT
CDR3 protein: CASTPGGGSNQPQHF

J gene: TRBJ2-5
D gene: TRBD2
clone size: few
V gene: TRBV5-1
CDR3 DNA: TGCGCCAGCAGCTCGATCCCCGGGACGCTCGGACTAGCGGAGTACTTC
CDR3 protein: CASSSIPGTLGLAEYF

J gene: TRBJ2-7
D gene: TRBD1
clone size: -
V gene: TRBV28
CDR3 DNA: TGTGCCAGCAGTCTCCCAACGACAGGGAACTACGAGCAGTACTTC
CDR3 protein: CASSLPTTGNYEQYF